One sample yielded the 31 T cell receptor beta chains listed below, sequenced in a study of prognosis after radiotherapy for stage I lung cancer. By two-round multiplex PCR, the TCR beta CDR3 was amplified from genomic DNA. Primers targeting each individual TRBV and TRBJ gene were applied in first-round PCR. TCRdb ran MiXCR on the multiplex PCR reads and lists one entry per CDR3 protein. Among about 25,000 distinct CDR3 sequences listed, 30% to 45% were seen once. The sequencing here drew on PBMCs, taken before or after stereotactic body radiation therapy (not recorded which). The receptors were sampled from a donor older than 45 with non-small cell lung cancer.

This clonotype was recorded a few times. Sequence at one end of the junction differs from germline and may be a read error. The chain is built from TRBV12-3 or TRBV12-4 and TRBJ2-3; tentative D call: TRBD1 (6 bases). This CDR3 is built from 13 residues. Here the CDR3 DNA reads TGTGCCAGCAGTTTGGACAGCACAGATGCGCAGTATTTT. Translated: CASSLDSTDAQYF.

A word on this clonotype: Given a much more abundant clone one base away, this may be a read error. This sequence joins TRBV5-4 and TRBJ2-7; 9 bases fit TRBD1. From germline, CDR1 is SGHNT and CDR2 YYREEE (reference sequence). This CDR3 contains 16 residues. Germline trimming cut 0 bases from V and 1 base from J; bases unmatched to any gene: 5. DNA for the CDR3: TGTGCCAGCAGCTTGGGACAGGGGGGAGTATCCTACGAGCAGTACTTC. Residues: CASSLGQGGVSYEQYF.

Notes on this clonotype: This could be a read error, since a much larger clone is one nucleotide away. The chain has TRBV12-5 and TRBJ1-1, with a tentative D call TRBD1 (6 bases). Per germline, CDR1 LGHNT and CDR2 FRNRAP. The CDR3 length is 14 residues. CDR3 amino acids: CASALQGPNTDAFF. The CDR3 region has the DNA TGTGCTAGTGCCCTTCAGGGGCCGAACACTGACGCTTTCTTT. The full variable domain, rest sourced from reference TRBV12-5 and TRBJ1-1, is DARVTQTPRHKVTEMGQEVTMRCQPILGHNTVFWYRQTMMQGLELLAYFRNRAPLDDSGMPKDRFSAEMPDATLATLKIQPSEPRDSAVYFCASALQGPNTDAFFGQGTRLTVV.

The sample holds many counts of this clonotype. The V gene is TRBV6-2 or TRBV6-3, the J gene TRBJ2-1, with 12 bases that match TRBD2. This CDR3 is built from 15 residues. The V segment lost 6 bases and the J segment 4 bases; nucleotides outside the gene matches: 4. Germline loops: CDR1 MNHEY, CDR2 SVGEGT. The CDR3 region has the DNA TGTGCCAGCAGCAGACTAGCGGGAGAATACAATGAGCAGTTCTTC. Amino acids: CASSRLAGEYNEQFF.

A note on this clonotype: Being one base from a much bigger clone, this may be a read error. The chain links TRBV29-1 to TRBJ2-1, with D possibly being TRBD2 (5 bases). There are 15 residues in the CDR3. Trimming stripped 7 bases from V and 0 bases from J, with 16 bases between. Germline CDR1 is SQVTM and CDR2 is ANQGSEA. The CDR3 sequence: CSAPTVGSSYNEQFF. The DNA for the CDR3 is TGCAGCGCCCCAACGGTGGGGAGCTCCTACAATGAGCAGTTCTTC.

There are many counts of this clonotype. The rearrangement links TRBV5-1 to TRBJ2-3, with TRBD1 as a possible D gene (6 bases). The CDR3 totals 15 residues. Trimming took off 0 bases at V and 3 bases at J, with 11 bases between the two ends. The V gene's germline CDR1 is SGHRS and CDR2 YFSETQ. CDR3 in DNA: TGCGCCAGCAGCTTGGACCAGGGGATAACAGATACGCAGTATTTT. It codes for CASSLDQGITDTQYF.

A remark on this clonotype: This likely stems from a read error, as it lies one base from a far larger clone. The chain recombines TRBV11-1 with TRBJ1-6; 9 bases align to TRBD1. The CDR3 is made up of 15 amino acids. Germline loops: CDR1 SGHAT, CDR2 FQDESV (reference sequence). The CDR3 DNA sequence: TGTGCCAACAGCTTAGTGACAGGGGGAGGTTCACCCCTCCACTTT. Translating it yields CANSLVTGGGSPLHF.

This clonotype was detected ten times or more. The V gene is TRBV20-1, the J gene TRBJ2-1; 8 positions match TRBD2. The junction had 1 base not matched to a gene; V was cut back by 3 bases and J by 0 bases. The germline V gene encodes CDR1 DFQATT and CDR2 SNEGSKA (reference sequence). This CDR3 contains 14 residues. The CDR3 protein is CSASSGTSYNEQFF. For the CDR3, the DNA is TGCAGTGCTAGTAGCGGGACCTCCTACAATGAGCAGTTCTTC.

For this clonotype: A far larger clone differs by one base, so this is likely a read error. CDR3 sequence (DNA): TGTGCCAGCAGTGAATCCCTTAATAACGAGCAGTACTTC. Translation: CASSESLNNEQYF. The chain links TRBV25-1 to TRBJ2-7; no definite D call. V lost 1 base and J 5 bases, leaving 9 bases between the germline ends. This CDR3 is built from 13 residues. The V gene's germline CDR1 is MGHDK and CDR2 SYGVNS.

This clonotype occurred once. V is TRBV19 and J is TRBJ2-2; perhaps TRBD2 as D (5 bases). CDR3 size: 16 residues. Germline lookup yields CDR1 LNHDA and CDR2 SQIVND (reference sequence). Trimming left V 3 bases short and J 4 bases short, with 15 bases between. The CDR3 sequence: CASSILRLRVTGELFF. CDR3 nucleotide sequence: TGTGCCAGTAGTATCCTTAGGCTGAGGGTCACCGGGGAGCTGTTTTTT.

This clonotype was observed at least ten times. The V and J genes are TRBV28 and TRBJ2-2; the match to TRBD2 covers 10 bases. CDR3 size: 16 residues. The trim removed 4 bases at V and 4 bases at J, leaving 6 bases unmatched. Germline CDR1 and CDR2: MDHEN and SYDVKM. The CDR3 DNA sequence: TGTGCCAGCAGTTCCCTAGCGGGAGTCGTCACCGGGGAGCTGTTTTTT. Protein product: CASSSLAGVVTGELFF.

This clonotype was seen repeatedly, ten times or more. The V call is TRBV19, the J call TRBJ2-3; D may match TRBD1 or TRBD2 (6 bases each). CDR3 length: 16 residues. The germline CDR1 and CDR2 sequences are LNHDA and SQIVND (reference sequence). The germline V and J ends were trimmed by 6 bases and 0 bases, with 16 bases remaining between them. CDR3 coding DNA: TGTGCCAGTAGCCACACGGGGGCCAGAAGCACAGATACGCAGTATTTT. Its protein product is CASSHTGARSTDTQYF.

This clonotype was counted many times. The chain's CDR3 is CSVMTSGTDTQYF. CDR3 sequence (DNA): TGCAGCGTGATGACTAGCGGCACAGATACGCAGTATTTT. V gene TRBV29-1 combines with J gene TRBJ2-3, with TRBD2 matching 8 bases. The CDR3 totals 13 residues. The V and J ends lost 6 bases and 1 base, in that order; junction bases with no gene match: 3. Germline V gives CDR1 SQVTM, CDR2 ANQGSEA.

This clonotype was recorded many times. CDR3 nucleotides: TGTGCCAGTAGTATGGGCCCTATTCAAGAGACCCAGTACTTC. Its translation: CASSMGPIQETQYF. J is TRBJ2-5 and V is TRBV19; D gene uncertain. The CDR3 is 14 residues long. V shed 3 bases and J shed 2 bases, with 10 bases lying between them. From germline, CDR1 is LNHDA and CDR2 SQIVND (reference sequence).

This clonotype came up a few times. The rearrangement links TRBV2 to TRBJ1-3; D not certain. V was shortened by 5 bases and J by 4 bases, with 21 bases between the two germline ends. The germline V gene has CDR1 SNHLY and CDR2 FYNNEI. This CDR3 contains 17 residues. The CDR3 nucleotides read TGTGCCAGCAGTCCGGAACCGAAAATTTTCTCCGGAAACACCATATATTTT. Translation: CASSPEPKIFSGNTIYF. Together with reference TRBV2 and TRBJ1-3, the CDR3 gives the full variable domain: EPEVTQTPSHQVTQMGQEVILRCVPISNHLYFYWYRQILGQKVEFLVSFYNNEISEKSEIFDDQFSVERPDGSNFTLKIRSTKLEDSAMYFCASSPEPKIFSGNTIYFGEGSWLTVV.

Comments on this clonotype: This is likely an artifact of a read error, given a far larger clone one base away. The gene calls are TRBV6-5 and TRBJ2-7, with TRBD1 matching 7 bases. CDR1 is MNHEY and CDR2 is SVGAGI in the germline V gene. CDR3 size: 14 residues. The V and J ends lost 5 bases and 9 bases, in that order; junction bases with no gene match: 13. Here the CDR3 DNA reads TGTGCCAGCAGTGTTTATCGGCAGGGGGTGGGGCAGTACTTC. It specifies CASSVYRQGVGQYF.

This clonotype was found many times. The chain recombines TRBV12-3 or TRBV12-4 with TRBJ2-1; D perhaps matches TRBD2 (5 bases). This CDR3 region has 14 residues. V dropped 6 bases and J dropped 0 bases, with 9 bases sitting between them. Written as DNA, the CDR3 is TGTGCCAGCAGGGACTCGAGCTCCTACAATGAGCAGTTCTTC. It specifies CASRDSSSYNEQFF.

The genes are TRBV28 and TRBJ2-7, with D tentatively TRBD1 (5 bases). Germline V lookup: CDR1 MDHEN, CDR2 SYDVKM. Trimming removed 2 bases at V and 4 bases at J, with 9 bases between. CDR3 length: 13 amino acids. The CDR3 sequence: CASSLGRVYEQYF. In DNA, the CDR3 is TGTGCCAGCAGTTTAGGCAGGGTATACGAGCAGTACTTC.

The chain uses TRBV12-3 or TRBV12-4 and TRBJ1-6, with TRBD1 identical over 7 bases. The V segment lost 1 base and the J segment 10 bases; nucleotides outside the gene matches: 4. The CDR3 is 14 amino acids. The CDR3 DNA reads TGTGCCAGCAGTTTAGGGACAGGCGGGTCACCCCTCCACTTT. Translating gives CASSLGTGGSPLHF.

With respect to this clonotype: This likely came from a read error, as a far larger clone is one base away. The chain combines TRBV10-3 with TRBJ2-3; 10 bases agree with TRBD2. Germline V CDR1 and CDR2: ENHRY, SYGVKD. Trimming took 3 bases from V and 6 from J; bases not matched to a gene: 6. The CDR3 extends over 15 amino acids. CDR3 nucleotide sequence: TGTGCCATCAGTGAAGGGCTAGCGGGAGCTGATACGCAGTATTTT. Protein sequence: CAISEGLAGADTQYF.

This clonotype was detected ten times or more. J is TRBJ2-1 and V is TRBV7-3, with TRBD2 as a possible D gene (6 bases). The CDR3 has 13 residues. V shed 5 bases and J shed 10 bases, with 15 bases lying between them. Germline CDR1 reads SGHTA; CDR2 reads FQGTGA. The CDR3 spells CASSPSLAGEQFF. CDR3 DNA: TGTGCCAGCAGCCCCTCCCTGGCGGGGGAGCAGTTCTTC.

This clonotype was picked up many times. The chain employs TRBV2 and TRBJ2-1; D not certain. Germline-derived CDR1 and CDR2 are SNHLY and FYNNEI. V dropped 7 bases and J dropped 4 bases, with 11 bases sitting between them. The CDR3 runs 13 residues. In DNA form, the CDR3 reads TGTGCCAGCATAATCGGGTTGTACAATGAGCAGTTCTTC. Protein: CASIIGLYNEQFF.

The chain is built from TRBV20-1 and TRBJ2-4; D may be TRBD1 (5 bases). Germline CDR1 reads DFQATT; CDR2 reads SNEGSKA (reference sequence). CDR3 length: 16 residues. V gave up 2 bases and J gave up 0 bases, with 14 bases separating them. In nucleotides, the CDR3 is TGCAGTGCTAGATCTCCGACAGACCTAGCCAAAAACATTCAGTACTTC. It codes for CSARSPTDLAKNIQYF.

V is TRBV19 and J is TRBJ1-2; TRBD1 matches 8 bases. This CDR3 contains 13 residues. CDR1 LNHDA and CDR2 SQIVND come from the germline V gene (reference sequence). The CDR3 bases are TGTGTCATCCAACAGGGACAGGCCTATGGCTACACCTTC. Translating gives CVIQQGQAYGYTF.

This sequence joins TRBV29-1 and TRBJ2-3, with D hard to call. The CDR3 runs 13 residues. The germline V gene has CDR1 SQVTM and CDR2 ANQGSEA. V was trimmed by 5 bases and J by 3 bases, leaving 12 bases between them. The CDR3 sequence is CSVNHPVTDTQYF. The CDR3 DNA reads TGCAGCGTTAATCATCCGGTGACAGATACGCAGTATTTT.

This clonotype was observed many times. V usage is TRBV7-8 and J usage is TRBJ1-6, with D possibly being TRBD1 (6 bases). CDR3 length: 15 amino acids. Per germline, CDR1 SGHVS and CDR2 FQNEAQ. The V end was cut by 4 bases, the J end by 7 bases, with 14 bases between. The CDR3 loop is CASSSLGARNSPLHF. The CDR3 DNA reads as TGTGCCAGCAGCTCCCTGGGGGCGAGGAATTCACCCCTCCACTTT.

V usage is TRBV19 and J usage is TRBJ2-6, with a weak D call TRBD1 (6 bases). V lost 8 bases, J lost 3 bases, and 14 bases lay in between. This CDR3 is 15 amino acids long. Germline values: CDR1 LNHDA, CDR2 SQIVND (reference sequence). The CDR3 loop is CASGTGGNGANVLTF. In DNA, the CDR3 is TGTGCCAGTGGTACTGGGGGCAATGGGGCCAACGTCCTGACTTTC.

V is TRBV6-2 or TRBV6-3 and J is TRBJ2-1; 8 bases map to TRBD1. The CDR3 length is 15 residues. Germline V CDR1 and CDR2: MNHEY, SVGEGT. J lost 5 bases, V lost 5 bases, and 8 bases had no gene match. CDR3 sequence (DNA): TGTGCCAGCAGTACCGGACAGGGTCTAAACAATGAGCAGTTCTTC. It translates to CASSTGQGLNNEQFF.

The genes are TRBV20-1 and TRBJ1-3; D possibly corresponds to TRBD1 (5 bases). Germline V CDR1 and CDR2: DFQATT, SNEGSKA (reference sequence). V was cut by 5 bases and J by 3 bases, with 8 bases left in between. The CDR3 runs to 12 residues. As DNA, the CDR3 is TGCAGTGCTGGGGGGGGTGGAAACACCATATATTTT. Its protein is CSAGGGGNTIYF.

V usage is TRBV12-3 or TRBV12-4 and J usage is TRBJ2-1; 11 bases line up with TRBD2. This CDR3 spans 13 amino acids. The J segment lost 8 bases and the V segment lost 8 bases, leaving 5 bases of the junction unmatched. CDR3 residues: CASGLAGVHEQFF. CDR3 sequence (DNA): TGTGCCAGCGGACTAGCGGGTGTCCATGAGCAGTTCTTC.

This clonotype came up many times. The gene calls are TRBV6-2 or TRBV6-3 and TRBJ1-1, with 8 bases lining up with TRBD1. This CDR3 is 16 amino acids long. V dropped 2 bases and J dropped 0; count of bases not matched to a gene: 5. Germline V gene data show CDR1 as MNHEY and CDR2 as SVGEGT. CDR3 loop: CASSYARTGLNTEAFF. The CDR3 bases are TGTGCCAGCAGTTACGCGAGGACAGGGCTGAACACTGAAGCTTTCTTT.